This TCR beta chain stems from a study of blood T cells in healthy people across ages. The use of a sample-barcoded 5' primer and a J-beta primer mix characterized a second PCR of roughly 6 to 11 cycles. TCRdb reprocessed the 5' RACE reads with MiXCR, giving one entry per CDR3 protein. The sample consists of some 1,800,000 distinct CDR3 sequences, 35% to 50% of them appearing once. Germline lookup yields CDR1 MGHRA and CDR2 YSYEKL. With 8 bases clipped from V and 8 bases from J, the junction kept 11 bases outside the gene matches. CDR3 length: 14 residues. The genes are TRBV4-1 and TRBJ2-1; 8 bases line up with TRBD1. The origin of this receptor is a human donor in good health. Material for sequencing was blood. The DNA of the CDR3 is TGCGCCAGCGGCCCCAGCCCAGGGGGCGATGAGCAGTTCTTC. It specifies CASGPSPGGDEQFF.